Reported below is one TCR beta chain. This sample was taken from a study of shared clonotypes between healthy human individuals. Profiled with immunoSEQ multiplex PCR; TCRdb holds only in-frame clones, not every one. The sample carries roughly 2,000,000 clones, over 85% recorded once. The CDR3 loop spans 16 amino acids. The germline gives CDR1 SGDLS, CDR2 YYNGEE. V gave up 4 bases and J gave up 5 bases; unmatched junction bases: 12. Naive CD8 isolation took CD45RO-negative cells positively selected for CCR7 and excluded terminally differentiated effector memory CD45RA+ cells. Source material: naive CD8+ T cells sorted from blood. The clonotype was recovered from a man aged 18 to 30 in good health. The V call is TRBV9, the J call TRBJ1-2; TRBD1 aligns across 9 bases. The CDR3: CASSPLSRDRAYGYTF. CDR3 sequence (DNA): TGTGCCAGCAGCCCTTTATCTCGGGACAGGGCATATGGCTACACCTTC.